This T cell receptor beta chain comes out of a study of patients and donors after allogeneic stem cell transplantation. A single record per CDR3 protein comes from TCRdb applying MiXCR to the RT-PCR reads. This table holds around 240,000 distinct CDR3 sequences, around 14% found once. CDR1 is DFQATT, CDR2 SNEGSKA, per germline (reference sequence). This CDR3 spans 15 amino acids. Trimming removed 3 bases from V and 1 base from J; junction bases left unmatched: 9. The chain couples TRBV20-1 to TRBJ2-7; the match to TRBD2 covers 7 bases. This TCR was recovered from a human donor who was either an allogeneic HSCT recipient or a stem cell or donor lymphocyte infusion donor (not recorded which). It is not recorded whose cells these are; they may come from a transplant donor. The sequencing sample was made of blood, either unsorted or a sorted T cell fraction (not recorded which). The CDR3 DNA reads TGCAGTGCTAGTGGGAGGGGCAAGGGTTCCTACGAGCAGTACTTC. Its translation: CSASGRGKGSYEQYF.